Each of the 20 T cell receptor beta chains below was sequenced from the same sample in a study of CD8 T cells in ankylosing spondylitis. From the 5' RACE reads, TCRdb called clonotypes with MiXCR, one entry per CDR3 protein. The sample consists of under 250,000 distinct CDR3 sequences, approximately 10% of them appearing once. The sample was blood, either unsorted or a sorted T cell fraction (not recorded which). Receptors were obtained from a male donor with ankylosing spondylitis or in good health (not recorded which).

This clonotype was observed many times. The rearrangement uses TRBV6-5 and TRBJ2-3; 7 bases map to TRBD2. J gave up 8 bases and V 2 bases, and 19 bases lay outside the gene matches. This CDR3 is built from 18 residues. From germline, CDR1 is MNHEY and CDR2 SVGAGI. CDR3 sequence (DNA): TGTGCCAGCAGTTACGCACCTACGCGGGGAGGGGCGAGAGGTACGCAGTATTTT. Its translation is CASSYAPTRGGARGTQYF.

At least ten counts were recorded for this clonotype. The V gene is TRBV12-3 or TRBV12-4, the J gene TRBJ1-5; perhaps TRBD1 as D (5 bases). The germline V and J ends were trimmed by 2 bases and 5 bases, with 25 bases remaining between them. CDR3 size: 19 residues. The CDR3 sequence is CASSLRTILNRDSHQPQHF. CDR3 sequence (DNA): TGTGCCAGCAGTTTAAGGACTATCCTGAACCGGGACTCTCATCAGCCCCAGCATTTT.

As regards this clonotype: The junction and the germline gene differ at one end; a read error may be behind it. The genes are TRBV7-7 and TRBJ2-5, with D hard to call. CDR1 and CDR2 (germline): SSHAT, FNYEAQ (reference sequence). This CDR3 has 15 residues. The CDR3 protein is CVSSLRAEAQETQYF. The CDR3, as DNA: TGTGTCAGCAGCTTAAGGGCAGAAGCTCAAGAGACCCAGTACTTC.

This clonotype was counted a single time. The chain joins TRBV9 to TRBJ2-3; D gene ambiguous. V was trimmed by 0 bases and J by 0 bases, leaving 11 bases between them. This CDR3 has 16 residues. Germline V gene lookup returns CDR1 SGDLS and CDR2 YYNGEE. The CDR3 region is CASSVGVGESTDTQYF. As DNA, the CDR3 is TGTGCCAGCAGCGTAGGGGTTGGGGAAAGCACAGATACGCAGTATTTT.

This clonotype was found many times. The chain couples TRBV5-6 to TRBJ2-7; D unresolved. Germline assignment: CDR1 SGHDT and CDR2 YYEEEE. The CDR3 runs 12 residues. V dropped 2 bases and J dropped 2 bases, with 5 bases sitting between them. CDR3 loop: CASSFTTYEQYF. CDR3 nucleotide sequence: TGTGCCAGCAGCTTCACAACCTACGAGCAGTACTTC.

This clonotype was counted many times. J is TRBJ2-7 and V is TRBV5-1; TRBD2 aligns across 11 bases. V shed 0 bases, J shed 6 bases, and the junction held 5 bases outside the gene matches. The CDR3 has 15 amino acids. Germline CDR1 SGHRS, CDR2 YFSETQ. The DNA of the CDR3 is TGCGCCAGCAGCTTGGAATTCGGGACTAGCGGCGAGCAGTACTTC. It is translated as CASSLEFGTSGEQYF.

There are many counts of this clonotype. The rearrangement joins TRBV7-6 to TRBJ2-2; D is perhaps TRBD1 (6 bases). Trimming removed 1 base from V and 4 bases from J, with 10 bases in between. Germline-derived CDR1 and CDR2 are SGHVS and FNYEAQ. The CDR3 is made up of 15 amino acids. CDR3 sequence (DNA): TGTGCCAGCAGCTTAGGACAGGAAAGCACCGGGGAGCTGTTTTTT. Protein: CASSLGQESTGELFF.

In its sample, this clonotype was seen many times. The rearrangement links TRBV10-3 to TRBJ2-1; 8 nucleotides agree with TRBD1. V lost 2 bases, J lost 1 base, and 1 base stayed unmatched. CDR1 is ENHRY and CDR2 is SYGVKD in the germline V gene. This CDR3 spans 15 amino acids. The CDR3 is CAISEGQGSYNEQFF. In DNA, the CDR3 is TGTGCCATCAGTGAGGGACAGGGATCCTACAATGAGCAGTTCTTC.

This clonotype has more than one count but fewer than ten. The CDR3 DNA reads TGTGCCAGCAGCTTTGCGGACCAAAACTATGGCTACACCTTC. Translating gives CASSFADQNYGYTF. The genes are TRBV7-9 and TRBJ1-2; D uncertain. V was pared by 3 bases and J by 2 bases, with 10 bases between. The germline V gene encodes CDR1 SEHNR and CDR2 FQNEAQ (reference sequence). The CDR3 has 14 amino acids.

This clonotype was recorded at least ten times. The chain has TRBV27 and TRBJ2-3, with a possible D match to TRBD2 (5 bases). Trimming stripped 8 bases from V and 2 bases from J, with 14 bases between. Germline V gene data show CDR1 as MNHEY and CDR2 as SMNVEV (reference sequence). The length of the CDR3 is 14 residues. The DNA of the CDR3 is TGTGCCAGCGCCTCCGGAGCGGACACAGATACGCAGTATTTT. This translates into CASASGADTDTQYF.

This clonotype was counted at least ten times. This sequence joins TRBV27 and TRBJ2-3; D is possibly TRBD2 (5 bases). Looked up from germline, CDR1 is MNHEY and CDR2 is SMNVEV (reference sequence). V was clipped by 4 bases and J by 6 bases, with 20 bases between them. CDR3 size: 16 residues. CDR3 sequence reads: CASSSSRVYGEDTQYF. The CDR3 DNA follows: TGTGCCAGCAGTTCCTCAAGGGTTTATGGGGAGGATACGCAGTATTTT.

The sample holds many counts of this clonotype. This chain joins TRBV20-1 and TRBJ2-1; 7 bases fit TRBD1. V was clipped by 0 bases and J by 3 bases; unmatched bases: 2. Per the germline V gene, CDR1 is DFQATT and CDR2 is SNEGSKA (reference sequence). This CDR3 is 14 amino acids long. CDR3 nucleotide sequence: TGCAGTGCTAGAGACCACAGGGGCTACAATGAGCAGTTCTTC. Protein product: CSARDHRGYNEQFF.

This clonotype was counted at least ten times. The chain is built from TRBV3-1 and TRBJ2-7; 8 bases are a match to TRBD1. With 8 bases clipped from V and 7 bases from J, the junction kept 16 bases outside the gene matches. The CDR3 length is 15 residues. In germline, CDR1 is LGHDT, CDR2 YNNKEL (reference sequence). CDR3 in DNA: TGTGCCAGCTCCTCGTCTGGGACAGGTTTGTTAGAGCAGTACTTC. This gives the protein CASSSSGTGLLEQYF.

This clonotype was recorded at least ten times. The chain combines TRBV6-5 with TRBJ1-2; D gene unclear. The length of the CDR3 is 14 residues. The germline V gene has CDR1 MNHEY and CDR2 SVGAGI. V was clipped by 2 bases and J by 9 bases, with 16 bases between them. CDR3: CASSYPGGGGRYTF. DNA of the CDR3: TGTGCCAGCAGTTACCCCGGAGGTGGAGGTCGCTACACCTTC.

This clonotype has just a few counts. This rearrangement joins TRBV7-2 to TRBJ1-6, with D unresolved. This CDR3 spans 15 amino acids. The germline V and J ends were trimmed by 1 base and 10 bases, with 14 bases remaining between them. Germline V gene sequence: CDR1 SGHTA, CDR2 FQGNSA. The CDR3: CASSLDDQLRSPLHF. In DNA form, the CDR3 reads TGTGCCAGCAGCTTAGATGACCAGCTTAGGTCACCCCTCCACTTT.

Ten or more counts support this clonotype. V gene TRBV9 combines with J gene TRBJ2-6; 8 nucleotides agree with TRBD1. This CDR3 region has 15 residues. Germline V gene sequence: CDR1 SGDLS, CDR2 YYNGEE. Losses at the gene ends were 6 bases for V and 0 bases for J; bases not matched to a gene: 2. CDR3 sequence reads: CASTTGGSGANVLTF. Written as DNA, the CDR3 is TGTGCCAGCACCACAGGGGGCTCTGGGGCCAACGTCCTGACTTTC.

This clonotype was counted at least ten times. This chain links TRBV3-1 with TRBJ2-1; no clear D gene. Germline V gene sequence: CDR1 LGHDT, CDR2 YNNKEL (reference sequence). The CDR3 length is 15 residues. The V end was cut by 4 bases, the J end by 1 base, with 11 bases between. CDR3 DNA: TGTGCCAGCAGCCTAAGAGTACTTTCCTACAATGAGCAGTTCTTC. Amino acids: CASSLRVLSYNEQFF.

This clonotype appeared many times. J is TRBJ2-1 and V is TRBV9; D may be TRBD1 or TRBD2 (5 bases each). The ends were cut back, 3 bases at V and 7 bases at J, with 17 bases in the middle. There are 15 residues in the CDR3. Looked up from germline, CDR1 is SGDLS and CDR2 is YYNGEE. CDR3 sequence reads: CASSGDPWVENEQFF. In DNA form, the CDR3 reads TGTGCCAGCAGCGGGGACCCCTGGGTGGAGAATGAGCAGTTCTTC.

This chain joins TRBV29-1 and TRBJ2-7, with D uncertain. The germline gives CDR1 SQVTM, CDR2 ANQGSEA. The V end lost 4 bases, the J end lost 8 bases, and 15 bases lay between the germline ends. The CDR3 sequence is 12 residues long. The CDR3 DNA reads TGCAGCGTTGTGGTCACGGGCCCTAAGCAGTACTTC. This gives the protein CSVVVTGPKQYF.

The chain carries TRBV9 and TRBJ2-3; D may be TRBD1 (7 bases). Germline V lookup: CDR1 SGDLS, CDR2 YYNGEE. CDR3 length: 16 residues. Trimming removed 0 bases at V and 3 bases at J, with 14 bases between. The CDR3 DNA follows: TGTGCCAGCAGCGTAGGTCGGACAGGAGGGACAGATACGCAGTATTTT. Translated, it gives CASSVGRTGGTDTQYF.